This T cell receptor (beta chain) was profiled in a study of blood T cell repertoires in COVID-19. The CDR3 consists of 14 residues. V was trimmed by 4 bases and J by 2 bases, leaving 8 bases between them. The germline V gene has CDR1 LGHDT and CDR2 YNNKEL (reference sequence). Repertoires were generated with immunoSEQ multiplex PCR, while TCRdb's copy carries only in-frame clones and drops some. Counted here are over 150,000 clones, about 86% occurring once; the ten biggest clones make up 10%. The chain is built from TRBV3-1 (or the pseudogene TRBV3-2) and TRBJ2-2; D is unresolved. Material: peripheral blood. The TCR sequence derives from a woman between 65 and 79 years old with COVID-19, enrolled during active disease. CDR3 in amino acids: CASSRGLNTGELFF. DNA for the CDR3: TGTGCCAGCAGCCGAGGTCTAAACACCGGGGAGCTGTTTTTT.